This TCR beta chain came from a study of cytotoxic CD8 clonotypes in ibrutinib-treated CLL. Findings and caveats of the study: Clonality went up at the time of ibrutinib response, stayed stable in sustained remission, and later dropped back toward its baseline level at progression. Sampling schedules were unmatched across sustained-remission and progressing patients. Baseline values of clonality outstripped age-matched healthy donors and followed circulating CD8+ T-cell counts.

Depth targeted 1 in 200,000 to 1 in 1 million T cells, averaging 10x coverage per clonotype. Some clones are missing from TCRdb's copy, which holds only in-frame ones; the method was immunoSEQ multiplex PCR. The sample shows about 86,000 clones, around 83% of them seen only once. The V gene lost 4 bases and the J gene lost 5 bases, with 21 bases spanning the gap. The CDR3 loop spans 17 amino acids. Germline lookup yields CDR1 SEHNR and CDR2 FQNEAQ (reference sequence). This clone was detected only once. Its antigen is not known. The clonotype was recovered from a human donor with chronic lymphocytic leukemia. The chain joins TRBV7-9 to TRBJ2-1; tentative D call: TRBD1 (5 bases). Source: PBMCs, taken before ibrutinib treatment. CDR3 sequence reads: CASSSRARHTGHNEQFF. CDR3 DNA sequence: TGTGCCAGCAGCTCTAGGGCCAGGCACACAGGTCACAATGAGCAGTTCTTC.